A single sample is the source of the 8 T cell receptor beta chains below, sequenced in a study of OX40 agonist ivuxolimab in advanced cancers. Sequenced by immunoSEQ multiplex PCR; TCRdb stores in-frame clones only, minus some. The sample shows roughly 89,000 clones, more than 80% of them seen only once. Sequencing was performed on CD4+ or CD8+ T cells sorted from blood, taken in a trial of the OX40 agonist ivuxolimab. The receptors come from an adult with an advanced solid tumor such as melanoma, head and neck, liver or kidney cancer.

This sequence joins TRBV2 and TRBJ1-1; a possible D gene is TRBD1 (6 bases). Per germline, CDR1 SNHLY and CDR2 FYNNEI. The CDR3 is 15 amino acids. Between the trimmed V and J ends, which lost 2 bases and 3 bases, there was a span of 13 bases. The CDR3 coding sequence is TGTGCCAGCAGTGAACGTAGCAGGGGAGACACTGAAGCTTTCTTT. Translating it yields CASSERSRGDTEAFF.

The V gene is TRBV6-5, the J gene TRBJ2-7, with D perhaps given as TRBD1 or TRBD2 (5 bases each). CDR1 and CDR2 (germline): MNHEY, SVGAGI. The CDR3 extends over 11 amino acids. The V end was cut by 2 bases, the J end by 6 bases, with 5 bases between. CDR3 nucleotides: TGTGCCAGCAGTTACGGGGGCGAGCAGTACTTC. Translation gives CASSYGGEQYF.

For the CDR3, the DNA is TGCGCCAGCAGCTCCCCGGACAGAAACGAGCAGTACTTC. Amino acid sequence: CASSSPDRNEQYF. The chain employs TRBV5-1 and TRBJ2-7, with D possibly being TRBD1 (6 bases). This CDR3 has 13 amino acids. V was pared by 3 bases and J by 5 bases, with 12 bases between. Germline CDR1 and CDR2: SGHRS and YFSETQ.

This clone was observed once. This chain uses TRBV19 with TRBJ1-3, with D uncertain. The CDR3 sequence is 12 residues long. The germline V and J ends were trimmed by 5 bases and 4 bases, with 6 bases remaining between them. CDR1 is LNHDA and CDR2 is SQIVND in the germline V gene (reference sequence). The CDR3 sequence: CASSPAGNTIYF. As DNA, the CDR3 is TGTGCCAGTAGTCCCGCGGGAAACACCATATATTTT.

V and J are TRBV6-4 and TRBJ2-2; 9 positions match TRBD1. The CDR3 totals 14 residues. Trimming took 4 bases from V and 3 from J; bases not matched to a gene: 0. The V gene's germline CDR1 is MRHNA and CDR2 SNTAGT. CDR3 sequence: CASSGTGDTGELFF. CDR3 sequence (DNA): TGTGCCAGCAGTGGGACAGGGGACACCGGGGAGCTGTTTTTT.

The CDR3 loop is CSVERQGWGTEAFF. The CDR3 nucleotides are TGCAGCGTCGAAAGACAGGGATGGGGTACTGAAGCTTTCTTT. This rearrangement joins TRBV29-1 to TRBJ1-1; TRBD1 aligns across 7 bases. Germline CDR1 reads SQVTM; CDR2 reads ANQGSEA. There are 14 residues in the CDR3. Unmatched junction bases numbered 12, after V lost 6 bases and J lost 5 bases.

V is TRBV28 and J is TRBJ2-5, with unresolved D. In germline, CDR1 is MDHEN, CDR2 SYDVKM. The CDR3 covers 13 residues. The germline V and J ends were trimmed by 3 bases and 2 bases, with 7 bases remaining between them. The DNA of the CDR3 is TGTGCCAGCAGTTTTACGGGTCAAGAGACCCAGTACTTC. Translated, it gives CASSFTGQETQYF.

The V and J genes are TRBV19 and TRBJ2-7; TRBD1 agrees at 8 bases. V was clipped by 3 bases and J by 4 bases; unmatched bases: 5. The CDR3 length is 14 residues. Germline CDR1 is LNHDA and CDR2 is SQIVND (reference sequence). The CDR3 loop reads CASSMGTGRYEQYF. Written as DNA, the CDR3 is TGTGCCAGTAGTATGGGGACAGGCCGGTACGAGCAGTACTTC. Supplemented by reference TRBV19 and TRBJ2-7, the full variable domain reads DGGITQSPKYLFRKEGQNVTLSCEQNLNHDAMYWYRQDPGQGLRLIYYSQIVNDFQKGDIAEGYSVSREKKESFPLTVTSAQKNPTAFYLCASSMGTGRYEQYFGPGTRLTVT.